These T cell receptor beta chains were read from a single sample in a study of blood T cell repertoires in COVID-19. The method was immunoSEQ multiplex PCR; TCRdb's version includes in-frame clones alone and lacks a portion of them. The sample has a few hundred thousand clones; around 90% are singletons. The sample taken for sequencing was peripheral blood. The receptors stem from a woman aged 45-65 years with COVID-19, enrolled during active disease. Each CDR3 is given with its conserved first and last residue. Fields, in order: V gene, D gene, clone size, J gene, CDR3 protein, CDR3 DNA. The D gene is left open where the match is weak. Clone size is not always given. Where it is, it says once, few, many or a class for expanded clones.

TRBV6-5	NA	NA	TRBJ2-5	CASNLGGGLQETQYF	TGTGCCAGCAATCTTGGGGGAGGCCTCCAAGAGACCCAGTACTTC
TRBV4-3	TRBD2	NA	TRBJ2-7	CASSRGTTSGEQYF	TGCGCCAGCAGCCGAGGGACTACCTCGGGCGAGCAGTACTTC
TRBV18	NA	once	TRBJ2-3	CASSPWGSATDTQYF	TGTGCCAGCTCACCTTGGGGCAGCGCGACAGATACGCAGTATTTT
TRBV2	NA	NA	TRBJ2-3	CASSARASTDTQYF	TGTGCCAGCAGTGCCAGGGCGAGCACAGATACGCAGTATTTT
TRBV5-1	NA	NA	TRBJ2-7	CASSSRTASYEQYF	TGCGCCAGCAGCTCTAGGACAGCTTCCTACGAGCAGTACTTC
TRBV11-2	NA	NA	TRBJ2-3	CASSSPWTDFTDTQYF	TGTGCCAGCAGCTCCCCGTGGACAGACTTCACAGATACGCAGTATTTT
TRBV4-1	TRBD2	once	TRBJ2-7	CASSQDPGPQRGREQYF	TGCGCCAGCAGCCAAGATCCAGGGCCCCAGCGGGGGAGGGAGCAGTACTTC
TRBV12-5	NA	NA	TRBJ1-6	CASGLGGENSPLHF	TGTGCTAGTGGTTTAGGGGGAGAGAATTCACCCCTCCACTTT
TRBV11-2	NA	NA	TRBJ2-5	CASSLGGSPAGQETQYF	TGTGCCAGCAGCTTAGGTGGCAGCCCCGCAGGCCAAGAGACCCAGTACTTC
TRBV4-2	NA	NA	TRBJ1-2	CASSQDWTGTPSYPNYGYTF	TGTGCCAGCAGCCAAGATTGGACGGGGACACCGAGTTACCCTAACTATGGCTACACCTTC
TRBV19	TRBD1	NA	TRBJ1-3	CASTDRSSGNTIYF	TGTGCCAGTACGGACAGGAGCTCTGGAAACACCATATATTTT
TRBV6-2/TRBV6-3	NA	NA	TRBJ2-7	CASSYDRTYEQYF	TGTGCCAGCAGTTACGACAGGACCTACGAGCAGTACTTC
TRBV3-1/TRBV3-2	TRBD2	NA	TRBJ2-1	CASSQDASGRRNEQFF	TGTGCCAGCAGCCAAGATGCAAGCGGGAGACGGAATGAGCAGTTCTTC
TRBV20-1	NA	NA	TRBJ2-7	CSARESGEQYF	TGCAGTGCTAGAGAATCAGGGGAGCAGTACTTC
TRBV30	NA	NA	TRBJ1-1	CAWSVDPERAFF	TGTGCCTGGAGTGTCGATCCCGAGAGAGCTTTCTTT
TRBV5-7	NA	NA	TRBJ2-1	CASSLAKGDEQFF	TGTGCCAGCAGCTTGGCCAAAGGGGATGAGCAGTTCTTC
TRBV27	TRBD1	NA	TRBJ2-3	CASSPPPWDRGYSDTQYF	TGTGCCAGCAGTCCACCCCCGTGGGACAGGGGGTATTCAGATACGCAGTATTTT
TRBV27	TRBD2	once	TRBJ2-7	CASSSLAELTYEQYF	TGTGCCAGCAGTTCTCTAGCGGAATTAACCTACGAGCAGTACTTC
TRBV15	NA	once	TRBJ2-2	CATSPRAGLAGELFF	TGTGCCACCAGCCCTAGGGCGGGATTAGCCGGGGAGCTGTTTTTT
TRBV2	NA	NA	TRBJ1-2	CASRGGKVNPDYGYTF	TGTGCCAGCAGGGGGGGGAAGGTAAACCCCGACTATGGCTACACCTTC
TRBV5-4	TRBD1	few	TRBJ2-7	CASSPPGQSYEQYF	TGTGCCAGCAGCCCTCCGGGACAGTCCTACGAGCAGTACTTC
TRBV27	TRBD2	NA	TRBJ2-1	CASSELGREVEQFF	TGTGCCAGCAGTGAGTTGGGACGGGAGGTAGAGCAGTTCTTC
TRBV7-2	NA	NA	TRBJ2-4	CASSPRGAKNIQYF	TGTGCCAGCAGCCCCCGGGGAGCCAAAAACATTCAGTACTTC